This T cell receptor beta chain came from a study of T and B cells in COVID-19 patients. Study details: Peripheral blood came from COVID-19 patients with active infection or after recovery. Critical illness requiring mechanical ventilation or extracorporeal membrane oxygenation affected three fifths of the roughly 20 active-infection patients.

A single count supports this clonotype. From blood, roughly 220-550 ng of genomic DNA served as TRB template. CDR1 is MNHEY, CDR2 SVGAGI, per germline. Unmatched junction bases numbered 9, after V lost 0 bases and J lost 10 bases. There are 15 residues in the CDR3. Multiplex PCR with BIOMED2 TRB-A/B primer pools amplified TRB rearrangements. Each CDR3 protein gets one entry after TCRdb re-called the multiplex PCR reads with MiXCR. The table has approximately 2,500 distinct CDR3 sequences, around 27% seen once. The chain is built from TRBV6-5 and TRBJ2-1; TRBD2 matches at 7 bases. Source material: blood. This TCR was sampled from a human donor with active COVID-19. The CDR3 here is CASSYSGGEAWEQFF. The CDR3 DNA is TGTGCCAGCAGTTACTCTGGGGGGGAGGCGTGGGAGCAGTTCTTC.